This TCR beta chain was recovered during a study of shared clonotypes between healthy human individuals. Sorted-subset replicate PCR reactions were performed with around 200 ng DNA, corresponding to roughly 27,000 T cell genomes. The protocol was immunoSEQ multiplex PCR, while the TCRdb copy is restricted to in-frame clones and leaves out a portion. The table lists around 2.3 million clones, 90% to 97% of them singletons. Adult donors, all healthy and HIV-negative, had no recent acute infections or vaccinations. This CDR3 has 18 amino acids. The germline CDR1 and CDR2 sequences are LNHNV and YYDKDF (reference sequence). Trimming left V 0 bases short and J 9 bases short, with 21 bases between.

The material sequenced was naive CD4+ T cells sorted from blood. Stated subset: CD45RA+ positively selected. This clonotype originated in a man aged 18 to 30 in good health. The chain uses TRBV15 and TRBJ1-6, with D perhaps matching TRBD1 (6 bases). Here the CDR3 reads CATSRETLQGSRSSPLHF. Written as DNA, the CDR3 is TGTGCCACCAGCAGAGAAACACTACAGGGTTCACGGTCTTCACCCCTCCACTTT.